This T cell receptor beta chain was retrieved from a study of T-cell reconstitution after alpha-beta-depleted transplantation in children. This clonotype occurred many times. It was with unique molecular identifiers that the TCRbeta library was prepared. TCRdb fed the PCR reads into MiXCR, producing one record per CDR3 protein. The sample comprises about 490,000 distinct CDR3 sequences, roughly a tenth of which are singletons, and around 2.2% rests with the top ten. The CDR3 runs to 18 residues. CDR1 is SGHAT and CDR2 is FQDESV in the germline V gene (reference sequence). The V segment lost 2 bases and the J segment 4 bases; nucleotides outside the gene matches: 13.

The sample was PBMCs, taken before TCRalphabeta/CD19-depleted stem cell transplant. The chain uses TRBV11-1 and TRBJ2-2, with 7 positions matching TRBD2. This clonotype was sampled from a child under 10 years old with inherited bone marrow failure, due to receive a stem cell transplant. The CDR3 DNA sequence: TGTGCCAGCAGCTTACCCCGGGGCCGCGGGAGAGGCACCGGGGAGCTGTTTTTT. This sequence encodes CASSLPRGRGRGTGELFF.